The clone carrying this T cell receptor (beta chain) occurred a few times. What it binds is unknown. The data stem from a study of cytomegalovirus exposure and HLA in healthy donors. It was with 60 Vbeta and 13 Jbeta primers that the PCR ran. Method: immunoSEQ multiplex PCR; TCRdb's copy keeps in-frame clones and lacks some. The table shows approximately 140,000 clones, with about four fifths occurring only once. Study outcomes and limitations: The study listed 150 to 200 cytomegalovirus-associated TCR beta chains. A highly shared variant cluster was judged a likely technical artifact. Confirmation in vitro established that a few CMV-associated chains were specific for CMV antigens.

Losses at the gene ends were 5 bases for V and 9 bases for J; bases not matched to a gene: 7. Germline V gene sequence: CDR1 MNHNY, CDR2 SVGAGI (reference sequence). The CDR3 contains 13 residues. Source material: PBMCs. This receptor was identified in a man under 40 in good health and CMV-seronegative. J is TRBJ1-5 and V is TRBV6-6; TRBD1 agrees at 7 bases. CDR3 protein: CASSTGDSGPQHF. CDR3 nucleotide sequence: TGTGCCAGCAGTACAGGGGATAGCGGGCCCCAGCATTTT.